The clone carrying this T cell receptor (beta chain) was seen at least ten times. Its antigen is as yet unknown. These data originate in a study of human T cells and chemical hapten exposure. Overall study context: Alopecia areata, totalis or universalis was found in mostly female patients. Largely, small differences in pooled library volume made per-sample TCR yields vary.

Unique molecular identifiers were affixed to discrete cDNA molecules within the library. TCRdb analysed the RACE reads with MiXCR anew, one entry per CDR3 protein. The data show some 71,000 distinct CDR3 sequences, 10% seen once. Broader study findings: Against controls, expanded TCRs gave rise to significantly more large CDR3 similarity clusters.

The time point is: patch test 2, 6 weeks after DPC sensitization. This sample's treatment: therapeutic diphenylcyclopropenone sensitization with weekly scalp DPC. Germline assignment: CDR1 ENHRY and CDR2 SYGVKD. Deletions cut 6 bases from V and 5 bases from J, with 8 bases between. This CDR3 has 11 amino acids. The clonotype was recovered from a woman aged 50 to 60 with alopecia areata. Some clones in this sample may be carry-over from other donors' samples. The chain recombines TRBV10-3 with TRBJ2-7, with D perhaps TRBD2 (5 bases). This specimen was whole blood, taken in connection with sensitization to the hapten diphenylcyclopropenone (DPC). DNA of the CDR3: TGTGCCATCAGCAAGGGAGACGAGCAGTACTTC. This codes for CAISKGDEQYF.